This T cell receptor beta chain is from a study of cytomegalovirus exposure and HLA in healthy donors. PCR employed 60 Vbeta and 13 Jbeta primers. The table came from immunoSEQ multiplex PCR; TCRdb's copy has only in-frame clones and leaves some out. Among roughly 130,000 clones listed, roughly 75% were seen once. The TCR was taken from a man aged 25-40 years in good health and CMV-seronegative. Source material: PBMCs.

The CDR3 spells CASSLQGARTEAFF. The CDR3 bases are TGTGCCAGCAGCTTACAGGGGGCGCGCACTGAAGCTTTCTTT. The rearrangement joins TRBV6-1 to TRBJ1-1, with 9 bases lining up with TRBD1. CDR3 length: 14 residues. Germline V gene data show CDR1 as MNHNS and CDR2 as SASEGT. With V trimmed by 6 bases and J by 4 bases, 6 bases remained unmatched.